This T cell receptor beta chain originates from a study of cytomegalovirus exposure and HLA in healthy donors. The PCR had 60 Vbeta and 13 Jbeta primers. Produced via immunoSEQ multiplex PCR; TCRdb's table is partial and in-frame only. The sample includes some 90,000 clones, approximately 72% seen only once; the top ten take 12% to 15%. V gave up 3 bases and J gave up 4 bases, with 10 bases separating them. The CDR3 is 13 residues long. Per germline, CDR1 SGHKS and CDR2 YYEKEE (reference sequence). This clone showed up just a few times. The TCR was taken from a woman aged 65 to 85 in good health and CMV-seropositive. The V call is TRBV5-5, the J call TRBJ1-2; no firm D call. Source material: PBMCs. The CDR3 DNA reads as TGTGCCAGCAGCTATATGACAACCTATGGCTACACCTTC. It codes for CASSYMTTYGYTF.